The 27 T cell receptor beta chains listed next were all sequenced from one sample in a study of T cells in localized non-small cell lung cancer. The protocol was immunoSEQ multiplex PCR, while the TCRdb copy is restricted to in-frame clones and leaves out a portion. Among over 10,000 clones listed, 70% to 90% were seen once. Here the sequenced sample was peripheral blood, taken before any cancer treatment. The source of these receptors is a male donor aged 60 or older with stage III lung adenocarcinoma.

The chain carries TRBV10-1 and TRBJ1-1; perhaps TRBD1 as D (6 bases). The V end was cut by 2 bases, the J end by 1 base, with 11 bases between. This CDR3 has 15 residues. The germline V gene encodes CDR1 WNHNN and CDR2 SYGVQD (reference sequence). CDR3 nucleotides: TGCGCCAGCAGTGAGGTCAGGGGTGCGAACACTGAAGCTTTCTTT. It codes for CASSEVRGANTEAFF.

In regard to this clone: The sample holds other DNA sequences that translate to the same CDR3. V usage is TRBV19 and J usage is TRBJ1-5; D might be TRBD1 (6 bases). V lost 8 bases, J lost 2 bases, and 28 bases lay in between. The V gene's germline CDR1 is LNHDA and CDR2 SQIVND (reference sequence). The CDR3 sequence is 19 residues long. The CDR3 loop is CASRGGHTGGGLGNQPQHF. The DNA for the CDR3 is TGTGCCAGTCGTGGGGGCCATACGGGGGGCGGGTTGGGCAATCAGCCCCAGCATTTT. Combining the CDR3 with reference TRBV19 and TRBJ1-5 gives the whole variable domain DGGITQSPKYLFRKEGQNVTLSCEQNLNHDAMYWYRQDPGQGLRLIYYSQIVNDFQKGDIAEGYSVSREKKESFPLTVTSAQKNPTAFYLCASRGGHTGGGLGNQPQHFGDGTRLSIL.

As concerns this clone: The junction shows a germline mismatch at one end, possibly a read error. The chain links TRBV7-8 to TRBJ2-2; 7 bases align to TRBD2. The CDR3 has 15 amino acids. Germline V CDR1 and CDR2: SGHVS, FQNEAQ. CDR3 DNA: TGTGCCAGCAGCATAGCGGGCTCGGGCACCGGGGAGCTGTTTTTT. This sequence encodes CASSIAGSGTGELFF.

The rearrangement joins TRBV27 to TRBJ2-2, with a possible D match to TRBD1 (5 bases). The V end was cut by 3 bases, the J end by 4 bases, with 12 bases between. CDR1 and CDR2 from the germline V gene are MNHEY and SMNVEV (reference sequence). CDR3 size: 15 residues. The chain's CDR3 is CASSFRRESTGELFF. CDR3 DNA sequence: TGTGCCAGCAGTTTCCGCAGGGAAAGCACCGGGGAGCTGTTTTTT.

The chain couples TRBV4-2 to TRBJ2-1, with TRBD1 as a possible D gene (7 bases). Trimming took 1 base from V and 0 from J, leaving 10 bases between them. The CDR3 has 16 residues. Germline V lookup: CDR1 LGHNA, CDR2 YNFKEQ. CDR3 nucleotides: TGTGCCAGCAGCCAAGCAGGGGGGAGCTCCTACAATGAGCAGTTCTTC. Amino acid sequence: CASSQAGGSSYNEQFF.

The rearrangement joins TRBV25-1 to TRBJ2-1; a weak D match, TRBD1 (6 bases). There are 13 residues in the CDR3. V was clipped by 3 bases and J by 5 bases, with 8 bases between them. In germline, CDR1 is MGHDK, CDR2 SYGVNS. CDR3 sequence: CASSDQGNNEQFF. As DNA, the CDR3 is TGTGCCAGCAGTGATCAGGGGAACAATGAGCAGTTCTTC.

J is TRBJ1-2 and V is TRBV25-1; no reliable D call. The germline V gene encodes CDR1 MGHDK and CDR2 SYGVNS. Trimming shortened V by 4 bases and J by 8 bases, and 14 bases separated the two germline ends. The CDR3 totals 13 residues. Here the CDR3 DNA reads TGTGCCAGCAGTGGATCCCGGATCTACGGCTACACCTTC. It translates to CASSGSRIYGYTF.

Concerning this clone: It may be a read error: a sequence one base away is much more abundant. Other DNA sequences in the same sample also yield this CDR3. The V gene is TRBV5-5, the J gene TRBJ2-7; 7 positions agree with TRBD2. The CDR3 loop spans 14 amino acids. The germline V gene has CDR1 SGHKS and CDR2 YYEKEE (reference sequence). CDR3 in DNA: TGTGCCAGCAGTACGGGACTATCCATGGGTGAGCAATACTTC. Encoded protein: CASSTGLSMGEQYF. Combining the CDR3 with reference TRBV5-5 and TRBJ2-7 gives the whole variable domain DAGVTQSPTHLIKTRGQQVTLRCSPISGHKSVSWYQQVLGQGPQFIFQYYEKEERGRGNFPDRFSARQFPNYSSELNVNALLLGDSALYLCASSTGLSMGEQYFGPGTRLTVT.

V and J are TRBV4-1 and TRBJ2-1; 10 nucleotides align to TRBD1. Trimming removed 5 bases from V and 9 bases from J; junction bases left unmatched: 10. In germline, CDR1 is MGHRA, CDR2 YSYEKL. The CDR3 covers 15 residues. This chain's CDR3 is CASSGQGVGLFEQFF. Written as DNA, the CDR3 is TGCGCCAGCAGCGGACAGGGGGTCGGTCTTTTTGAGCAGTTCTTC.

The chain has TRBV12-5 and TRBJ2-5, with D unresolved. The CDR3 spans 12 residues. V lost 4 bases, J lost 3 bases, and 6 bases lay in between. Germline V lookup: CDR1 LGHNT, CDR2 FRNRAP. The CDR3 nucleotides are TGTGCTAGTGGTTCGATAAAAGAGACCCAGTACTTC. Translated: CASGSIKETQYF.

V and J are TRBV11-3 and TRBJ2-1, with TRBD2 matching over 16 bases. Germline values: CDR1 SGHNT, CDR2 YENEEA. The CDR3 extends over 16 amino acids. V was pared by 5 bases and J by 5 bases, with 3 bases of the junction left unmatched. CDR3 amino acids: CASSTGTSGGDNEQFF. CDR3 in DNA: TGTGCCAGCAGCACCGGGACTAGCGGGGGGGACAATGAGCAGTTCTTC.

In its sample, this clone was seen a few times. The CDR3 spells CASSDSAVSSYEQYF. In DNA, the CDR3 is TGCGCCAGCAGTGATTCGGCAGTTTCCTCCTACGAGCAGTACTTC. V usage is TRBV10-1 and J usage is TRBJ2-7, with no clear D. The CDR3 covers 15 residues. The V and J ends lost 3 bases and 0 bases respectively, with 12 bases between them. CDR1 and CDR2 from the germline V gene are WNHNN and SYGVQD (reference sequence).

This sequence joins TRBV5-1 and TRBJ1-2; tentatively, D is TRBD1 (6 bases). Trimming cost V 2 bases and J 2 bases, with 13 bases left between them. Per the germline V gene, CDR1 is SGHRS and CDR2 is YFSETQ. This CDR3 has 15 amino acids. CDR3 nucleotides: TGCGCCAGCAGCTTCCTTGGGACAACCAACTATGGCTACACCTTC. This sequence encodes CASSFLGTTNYGYTF.

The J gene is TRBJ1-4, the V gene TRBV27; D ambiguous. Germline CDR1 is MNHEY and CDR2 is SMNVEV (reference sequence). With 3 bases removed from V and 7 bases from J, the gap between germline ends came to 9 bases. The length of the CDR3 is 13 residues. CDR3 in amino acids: CASSFSGFEKLFF. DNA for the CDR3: TGTGCCAGCAGTTTTAGCGGGTTTGAAAAACTGTTTTTT.

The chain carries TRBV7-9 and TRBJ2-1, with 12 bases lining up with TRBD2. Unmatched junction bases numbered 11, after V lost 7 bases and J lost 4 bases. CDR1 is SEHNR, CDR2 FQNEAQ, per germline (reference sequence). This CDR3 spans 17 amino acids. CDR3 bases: TGTGCCAGCACCCTGACTAGCGGGAGTGCTGGGTACAATGAGCAGTTCTTC. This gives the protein CASTLTSGSAGYNEQFF.

The CDR3 spells CASSPYSTVGTADNEQFF. The CDR3 coding sequence is TGCGCCAGCAGCCCGTACTCAACCGTCGGGACAGCCGACAATGAGCAGTTCTTC. V is TRBV4-1 and J is TRBJ2-1; 7 bases map to TRBD1. The CDR3 loop spans 18 amino acids. V shed 4 bases, J shed 5 bases, and the junction held 17 bases outside the gene matches. Germline V gene data show CDR1 as MGHRA and CDR2 as YSYEKL.

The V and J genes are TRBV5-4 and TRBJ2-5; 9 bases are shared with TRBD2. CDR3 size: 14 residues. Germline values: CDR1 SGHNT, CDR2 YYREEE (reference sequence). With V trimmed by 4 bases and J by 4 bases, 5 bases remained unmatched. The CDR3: CASSRLSGGETQYF. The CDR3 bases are TGTGCCAGCAGCCGGCTTAGCGGGGGAGAGACCCAGTACTTC.

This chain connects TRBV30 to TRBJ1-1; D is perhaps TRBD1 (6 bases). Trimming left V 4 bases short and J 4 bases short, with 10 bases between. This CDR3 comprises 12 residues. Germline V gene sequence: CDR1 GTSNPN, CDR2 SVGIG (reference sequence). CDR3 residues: CAWNRVATEAFF. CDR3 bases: TGTGCCTGGAACAGGGTGGCCACTGAAGCTTTCTTT.

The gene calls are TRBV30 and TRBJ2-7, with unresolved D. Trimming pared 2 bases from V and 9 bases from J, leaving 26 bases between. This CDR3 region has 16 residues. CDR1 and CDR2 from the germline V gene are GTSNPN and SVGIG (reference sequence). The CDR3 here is CAWSTPTGRFGLGQYF. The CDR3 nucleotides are TGTGCCTGGAGTACGCCGACCGGGCGCTTCGGTCTAGGGCAGTACTTC.

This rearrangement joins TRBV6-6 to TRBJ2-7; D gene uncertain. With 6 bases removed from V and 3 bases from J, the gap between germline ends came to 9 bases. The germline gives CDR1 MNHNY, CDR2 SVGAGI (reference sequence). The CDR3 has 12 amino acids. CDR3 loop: CASSRTSYEQYF. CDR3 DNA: TGTGCCAGCAGCCGTACCAGCTACGAGCAGTACTTC.

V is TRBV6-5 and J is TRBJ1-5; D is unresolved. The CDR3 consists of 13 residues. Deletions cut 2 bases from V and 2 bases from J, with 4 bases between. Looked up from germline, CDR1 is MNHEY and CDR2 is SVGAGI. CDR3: CASSYIGNQPQHF. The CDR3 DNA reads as TGTGCCAGCAGTTACATAGGCAATCAGCCCCAGCATTTT.

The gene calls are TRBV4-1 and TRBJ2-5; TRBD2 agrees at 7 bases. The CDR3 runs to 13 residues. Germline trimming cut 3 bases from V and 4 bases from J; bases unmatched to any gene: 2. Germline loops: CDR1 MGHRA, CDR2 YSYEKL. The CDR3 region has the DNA TGCGCCAGCAGCCAGGGACTACGAGAGACCCAGTACTTC. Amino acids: CASSQGLRETQYF.

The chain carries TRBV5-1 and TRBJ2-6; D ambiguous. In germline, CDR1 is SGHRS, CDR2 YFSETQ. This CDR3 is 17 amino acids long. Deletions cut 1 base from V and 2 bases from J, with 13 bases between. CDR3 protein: CASSLSSSIAGANVLTF. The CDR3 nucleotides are TGCGCCAGCAGCTTGAGTAGCAGTATTGCTGGGGCCAACGTCCTGACTTTC.

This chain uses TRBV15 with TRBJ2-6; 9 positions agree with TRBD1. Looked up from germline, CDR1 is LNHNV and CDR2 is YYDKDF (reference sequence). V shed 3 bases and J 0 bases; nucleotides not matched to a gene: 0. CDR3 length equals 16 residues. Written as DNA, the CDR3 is TGTGCCACCAGCAGGACAGGGGGCTCTGGGGCCAACGTCCTGACTTTC. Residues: CATSRTGGSGANVLTF.

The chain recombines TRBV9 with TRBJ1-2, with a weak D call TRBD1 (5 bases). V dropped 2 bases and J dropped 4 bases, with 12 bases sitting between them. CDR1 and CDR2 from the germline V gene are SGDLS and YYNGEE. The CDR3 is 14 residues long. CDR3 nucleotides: TGTGCCAGCAGCGTCGGGGGACGGAGCTATGGCTACACCTTC. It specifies CASSVGGRSYGYTF.

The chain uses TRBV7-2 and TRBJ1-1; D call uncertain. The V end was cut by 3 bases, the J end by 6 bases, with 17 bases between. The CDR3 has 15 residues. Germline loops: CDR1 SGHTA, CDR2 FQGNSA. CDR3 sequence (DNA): TGTGCCAGCAGCTTCGAAAGCGAAGTGTGGGCTGAAGCTTTCTTT. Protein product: CASSFESEVWAEAFF.

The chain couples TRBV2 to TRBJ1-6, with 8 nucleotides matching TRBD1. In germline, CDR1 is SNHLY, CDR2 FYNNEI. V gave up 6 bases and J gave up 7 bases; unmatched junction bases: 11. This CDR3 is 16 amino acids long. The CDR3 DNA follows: TGTGCCAGCAGACCCCTTCCGGGACAGGAAAATTCACCCCTCCACTTT. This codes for CASRPLPGQENSPLHF.